One and the same sample provided the 4 T cell receptor beta chains below, sequenced in a study of cytomegalovirus exposure and HLA in healthy donors. 13 Jbeta primers and 60 Vbeta primers were used for the PCR. TCRdb keeps only in-frame clones here, not all; method: immunoSEQ multiplex PCR. The sample shows fewer than 250,000 clones, approximately 70% of them seen only once. The sample taken for sequencing was PBMCs. These TCRs come from a woman between 25 and 40 years old in good health and CMV-seropositive.

V usage is TRBV5-4 and J usage is TRBJ2-2; 7 nucleotides match TRBD2. Looked up from germline, CDR1 is SGHNT and CDR2 is YYREEE (reference sequence). The CDR3 has 16 residues. V shed 2 bases, J shed 4 bases, and the junction held 8 bases outside the gene matches. The CDR3 DNA sequence: TGTGCCAGCAGCTTACAAGCGGGAAGGGGCACCGGGGAGCTGTTTTTT. This translates into CASSLQAGRGTGELFF. Supplemented by reference TRBV5-4 and TRBJ2-2, the full variable domain reads ETGVTQSPTHLIKTRGQQVTLRCSSQSGHNTVSWYQQALGQGPQFIFQYYREEENGRGNFPPRFSGLQFPNYSSELNVNALELDDSALYLCASSLQAGRGTGELFFGEGSRLTVL.

The rearrangement joins TRBV7-6 to TRBJ2-1; 10 nucleotides line up with TRBD2. The germline V gene has CDR1 SGHVS and CDR2 FNYEAQ. This CDR3 has 15 amino acids. The V and J ends lost 5 bases and 6 bases, in that order; junction bases with no gene match: 7. The chain's CDR3 is CASSPTSGMTNEQFF. The CDR3 coding sequence is TGTGCCAGCAGCCCTACTAGCGGGATGACCAATGAGCAGTTCTTC.

This clone was seen a handful of times. The rearrangement uses TRBV4-1 and TRBJ2-7, with 11 bases matching TRBD1. This CDR3 is 15 amino acids long. Germline assignment: CDR1 MGHRA and CDR2 YSYEKL. Unmatched junction bases numbered 1, after V lost 3 bases and J lost 0 bases. The CDR3 loop is CASSQGTGGSYEQYF. The CDR3 DNA reads TGCGCCAGCAGCCAGGGGACAGGGGGCTCCTACGAGCAGTACTTC.

Only one count was recorded for this clone. J is TRBJ2-3 and V is TRBV29-1, with a tentative D call TRBD2 (5 bases). Germline loops: CDR1 SQVTM, CDR2 ANQGSEA. V dropped 6 bases and J dropped 4 bases, with 26 bases sitting between them. The CDR3 loop spans 17 amino acids. DNA for the CDR3: TGCAGCGTGGCCCCTGTATTTGGAGGACGGGTGGCAGATACGCAGTATTTT. It encodes CSVAPVFGGRVADTQYF.